This T cell receptor (beta chain) was sequenced for a study of blood T cell repertoires in COVID-19. Study context: The United States, Italy and Spain were the sources of the acute and convalescent COVID-19 samples. T cells, B-cell-depleted T cells, or PBMCs supplied cDNA or gDNA.

Original data processing: Amplification from reference gene primers served as the basis for estimated nucleated cell counts. The data were produced by immunoSEQ multiplex PCR, yet TCRdb's version contains in-frame clones alone and is incomplete. V, J and clone size were drawn from that table, and D and trimming were deduced from the DNA. The repertoire includes 60,000 to 65,000 clones, roughly 78% of them detected once, and approximately 15% sits in the top ten. The germline V and J ends were trimmed by 2 bases and 3 bases, with 7 bases remaining between them. The CDR3 length is 13 residues. Seattle patient enrollment occurred during active infection, with longitudinal follow-up thereafter.

The chain recombines TRBV12-3 or TRBV12-4 with TRBJ2-5, with D possibly matching TRBD1 (6 bases). This receptor was identified in a man in his 60s with COVID-19, enrolled during active disease. Specimen: peripheral blood. CDR3 region: CASSLNREETQYF. The CDR3 DNA reads as TGTGCCAGCAGTTTAAACAGGGAAGAGACCCAGTACTTC.